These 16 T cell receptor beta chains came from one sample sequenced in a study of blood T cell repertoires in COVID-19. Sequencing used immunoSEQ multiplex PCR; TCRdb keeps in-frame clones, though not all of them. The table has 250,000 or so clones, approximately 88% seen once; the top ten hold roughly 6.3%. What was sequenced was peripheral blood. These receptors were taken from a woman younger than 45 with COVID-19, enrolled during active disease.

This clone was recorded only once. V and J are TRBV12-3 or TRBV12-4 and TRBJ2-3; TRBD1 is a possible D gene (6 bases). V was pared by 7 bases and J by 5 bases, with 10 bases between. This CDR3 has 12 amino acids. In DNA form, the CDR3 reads TGTGCCAGCACCTTGGACAGAGATACGCAGTATTTT. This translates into CASTLDRDTQYF.

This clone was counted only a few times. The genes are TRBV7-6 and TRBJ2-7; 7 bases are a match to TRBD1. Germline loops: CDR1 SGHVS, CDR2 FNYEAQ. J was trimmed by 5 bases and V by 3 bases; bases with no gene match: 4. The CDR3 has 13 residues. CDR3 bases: TGTGCCAGCAGCTTGAACAGGGGAAACGAGCAGTACGTC. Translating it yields CASSLNRGNEQYV.

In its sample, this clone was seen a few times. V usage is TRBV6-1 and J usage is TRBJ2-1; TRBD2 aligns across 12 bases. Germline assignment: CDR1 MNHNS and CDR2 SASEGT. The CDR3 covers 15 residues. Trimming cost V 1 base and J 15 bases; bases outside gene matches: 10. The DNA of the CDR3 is TGTGCCAGCAGTGAAGGGACTAGCGGGGCGACTACCGTGTTCTTC. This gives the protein CASSEGTSGATTVFF.

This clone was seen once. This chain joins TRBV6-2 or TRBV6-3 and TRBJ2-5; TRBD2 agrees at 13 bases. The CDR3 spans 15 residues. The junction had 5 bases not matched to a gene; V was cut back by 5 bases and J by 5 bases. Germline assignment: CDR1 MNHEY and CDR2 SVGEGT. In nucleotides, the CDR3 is TGTGCCAGCAGTCAGGGACTAGCGGGAATGGAGACCCAGTACTTC. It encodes CASSQGLAGMETQYF.

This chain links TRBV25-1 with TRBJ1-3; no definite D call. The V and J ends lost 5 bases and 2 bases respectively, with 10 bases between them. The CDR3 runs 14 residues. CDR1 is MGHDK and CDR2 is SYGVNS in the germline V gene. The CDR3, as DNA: TGTGCCAGCAGTCCCAAGACACCTGGAAACACCATATATTTT. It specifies CASSPKTPGNTIYF. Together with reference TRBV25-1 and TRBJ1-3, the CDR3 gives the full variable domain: EADIYQTPRYLVIGTGKKITLECSQTMGHDKMYWYQQDPGMELHLIHYSYGVNSTEKGDLSSESTVSRIRTEHFPLTLESARPSHTSQYLCASSPKTPGNTIYFGEGSWLTVV.

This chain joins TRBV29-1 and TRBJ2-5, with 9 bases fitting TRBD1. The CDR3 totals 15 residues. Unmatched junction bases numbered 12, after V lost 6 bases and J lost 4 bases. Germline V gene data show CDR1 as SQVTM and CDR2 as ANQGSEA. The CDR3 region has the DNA TGCAGCGTCGCGACAGGGGGAGTCCCTCGAGAGACCCAGTACTTC. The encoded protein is CSVATGGVPRETQYF.

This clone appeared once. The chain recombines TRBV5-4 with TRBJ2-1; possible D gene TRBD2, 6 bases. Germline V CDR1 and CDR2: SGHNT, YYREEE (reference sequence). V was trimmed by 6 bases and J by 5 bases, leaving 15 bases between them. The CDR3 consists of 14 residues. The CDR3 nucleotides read TGTGCCAGCACCCCGGGACTTACTAACAATGAGCAGTTCTTC. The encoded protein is CASTPGLTNNEQFF.

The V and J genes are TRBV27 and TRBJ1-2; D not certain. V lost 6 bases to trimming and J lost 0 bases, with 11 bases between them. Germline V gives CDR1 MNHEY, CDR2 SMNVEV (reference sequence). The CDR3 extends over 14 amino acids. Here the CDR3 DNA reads TGTGCCAGCAGCCCCACTGGGCCTAACTATGGCTACACCTTC. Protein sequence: CASSPTGPNYGYTF.

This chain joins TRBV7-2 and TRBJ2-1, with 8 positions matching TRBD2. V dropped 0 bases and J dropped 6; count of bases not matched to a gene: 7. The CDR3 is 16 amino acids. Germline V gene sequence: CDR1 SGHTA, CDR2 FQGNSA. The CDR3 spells CASSLAPSGPFNEQFF. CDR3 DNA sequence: TGTGCCAGCAGCTTAGCCCCTAGCGGGCCATTCAATGAGCAGTTCTTC.

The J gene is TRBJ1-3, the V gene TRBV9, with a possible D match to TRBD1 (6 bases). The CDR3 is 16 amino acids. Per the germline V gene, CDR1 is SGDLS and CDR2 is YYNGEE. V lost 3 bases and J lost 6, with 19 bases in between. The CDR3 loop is CASSGPTGTLTNTIYF. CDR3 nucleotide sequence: TGTGCCAGCAGCGGACCGACAGGTACACTTACAAACACCATATATTTT.

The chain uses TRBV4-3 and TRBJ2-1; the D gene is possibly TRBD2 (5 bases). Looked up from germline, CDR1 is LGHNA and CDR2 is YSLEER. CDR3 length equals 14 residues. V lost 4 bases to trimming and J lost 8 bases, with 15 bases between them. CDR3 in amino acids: CASSRSLRADEQFF. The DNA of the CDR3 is TGCGCCAGCAGCCGGTCCCTCCGAGCGGATGAGCAGTTCTTC.

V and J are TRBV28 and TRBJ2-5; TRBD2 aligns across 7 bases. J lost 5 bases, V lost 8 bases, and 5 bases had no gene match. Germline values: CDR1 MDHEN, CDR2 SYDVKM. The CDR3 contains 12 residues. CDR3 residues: CASSAGVETQYF. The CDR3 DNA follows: TGTGCCAGCTCGGCGGGAGTTGAGACCCAGTACTTC.

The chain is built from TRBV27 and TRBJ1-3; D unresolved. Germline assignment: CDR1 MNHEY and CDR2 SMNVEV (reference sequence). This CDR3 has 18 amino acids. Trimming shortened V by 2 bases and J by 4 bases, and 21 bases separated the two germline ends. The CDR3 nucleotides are TGTGCCAGCAGTTTAGTCCCCCCGACGGAGGATCTGGGAAACACCATATATTTT. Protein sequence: CASSLVPPTEDLGNTIYF.

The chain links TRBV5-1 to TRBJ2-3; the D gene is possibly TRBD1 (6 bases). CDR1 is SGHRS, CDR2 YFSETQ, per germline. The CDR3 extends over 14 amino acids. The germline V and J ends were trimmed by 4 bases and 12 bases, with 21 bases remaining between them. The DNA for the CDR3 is TGCGCCAGCAGCCGGACAGCCCATAAAGAAGGCCAGTATTTT. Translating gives CASSRTAHKEGQYF.

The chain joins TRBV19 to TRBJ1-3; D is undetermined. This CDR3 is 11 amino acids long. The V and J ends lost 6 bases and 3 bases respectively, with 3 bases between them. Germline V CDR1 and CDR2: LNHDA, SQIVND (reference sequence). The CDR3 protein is CASSLGNTIYF. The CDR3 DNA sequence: TGTGCCAGTAGCCTTGGAAACACCATATATTTT. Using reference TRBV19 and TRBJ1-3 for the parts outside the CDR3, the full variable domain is DGGITQSPKYLFRKEGQNVTLSCEQNLNHDAMYWYRQDPGQGLRLIYYSQIVNDFQKGDIAEGYSVSREKKESFPLTVTSAQKNPTAFYLCASSLGNTIYFGEGSWLTVV.

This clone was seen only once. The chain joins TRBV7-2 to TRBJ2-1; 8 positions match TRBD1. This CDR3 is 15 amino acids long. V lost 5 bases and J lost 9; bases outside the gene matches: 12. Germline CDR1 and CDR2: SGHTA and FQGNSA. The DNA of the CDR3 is TGTGCCAGCAGCGTAAGGACAGGGCAATCGGGTGAGCAGTTCTTC. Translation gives CASSVRTGQSGEQFF.